A selection of T cell receptor beta chains follows, all from one sample in a study of blood T cell repertoires in COVID-19. Profiled with immunoSEQ multiplex PCR; TCRdb holds only in-frame clones, not every one. The sample yields around 100,000 clones, roughly 90% seen once. The specimen sequenced was peripheral blood. The receptor source for this set is a woman aged 60-75 years with acute or convalescent COVID-19. Both conserved end residues are part of each CDR3. The D gene is left open where the match is weak. Part of the rows lack a size; the others show once, few, many or a class for expanded clones.

DNA: TGTGCCAGCAGCTTGAGTGGGACAGGGGAAAACATTCAGTACTTC
CDR3: CASSLSGTGENIQYF
size: -
D: TRBD1
V: TRBV5-6
J: TRBJ2-4

DNA: TGTGCCAGCTCACCACAACGGGAGACTGAAGCTTTCTTT
CDR3: CASSPQRETEAFF
size: -
D: -
V: TRBV18
J: TRBJ1-1

DNA: TGCGCCAGCAGAATGCGAATTAACACAGATACGCAGTATTTT
CDR3: CASRMRINTDTQYF
size: -
D: -
V: TRBV5-1
J: TRBJ2-3

DNA: TGTGCCAGCAGCTCTAACAGGGCTGGGGCCAACGTCCTGACTTTC
CDR3: CASSSNRAGANVLTF
size: -
D: -
V: TRBV7-9
J: TRBJ2-6

DNA: TGTGCCAGCAGTGACAGGGGGATTAATGAAAAACTGTTTTTT
CDR3: CASSDRGINEKLFF
size: -
D: TRBD1
V: TRBV6-1
J: TRBJ1-4

DNA: TGCGCCAGCAGCCCAGAGGGTGGCCGCAATCAGCCCCAGCATTTT
CDR3: CASSPEGGRNQPQHF
size: -
D: -
V: TRBV5-1
J: TRBJ1-5

DNA: TGTGCCACCAGCAGAGATTACGATACAGCCCGCGGCTACACCTTC
CDR3: CATSRDYDTARGYTF
size: -
D: -
V: TRBV15
J: TRBJ1-2

DNA: TGCAGCGCACTATCAGAAGAGACCCAGTACTTC
CDR3: CSALSEETQYF
size: once
D: -
V: TRBV29-1
J: TRBJ2-5

DNA: TGTGCCAGTAGGGTAGGCAGGGGGCGTGCCGAAAAACTGTTTTTT
CDR3: CASRVGRGRAEKLFF
size: -
D: TRBD1
V: TRBV19
J: TRBJ1-4

DNA: TGCGCCAGCAGCTTGACGACAGGGGGGACTCAGCCCCAGCATTTT
CDR3: CASSLTTGGTQPQHF
size: -
D: TRBD1
V: TRBV5-1
J: TRBJ1-5

DNA: TGTGCCTGGAGTGAGGATAGCGGATTCACAGATACGCAGTATTTT
CDR3: CAWSEDSGFTDTQYF
size: -
D: -
V: TRBV30
J: TRBJ2-3

DNA: TGTGCCAGCAGCTTGGCCCAAGTAGCGGGAAACACCATATATTTT
CDR3: CASSLAQVAGNTIYF
size: -
D: -
V: TRBV5-5
J: TRBJ1-3